The entry below describes one T cell receptor (beta chain). This specimen belongs to a study of control samples from healthy donors and cancer patients. Assay used: immunoSEQ multiplex PCR; TCRdb lists only in-frame clones, some missing. This table lists some 190,000 clones. V shed 4 bases and J shed 2 bases, with 6 bases lying between them. The CDR3 sequence is 13 residues long. CDR1 and CDR2 from the germline V gene are SGHVS and FNYEAQ. This clonotype was sampled from a woman in her thirties in good health. The rearrangement links TRBV7-6 to TRBJ1-3; D is unclear. The sample comprised blood. The CDR3 region is CASSSGPGNTIYF. CDR3 DNA: TGTGCCAGCAGCTCCGGCCCTGGAAACACCATATATTTT.